This TCR beta chain comes out of a study of beta chain features in type 1 diabetes. Whole-study findings and limits: Across all four CD4+ subsets, people with type 1 diabetes showed modestly shorter TCRB CDR3s. Junctions at VDJ sites from type 1 diabetes patients had fewer insertions and more deletions. Patients' naive, central memory and Treg TCRB repertoires seemed closer to one another than those of healthy donors.

Note on this clone: Its matching antigen is unknown.

The isolated RNA, all of it, was reverse transcribed, so expressed TCRB transcripts were what got sequenced. Using immunoSEQ multiplex PCR, the repertoire was profiled, and TCRdb retains in-frame clones only, with some absent. There are approximately 400,000 clones in the sample; about 15% occur only once, and 0.019% lies in the top ten. The material sequenced was naive CD4+ T cells from blood. The receptor was isolated from a woman between 18 and 30 years old in good health.

The CDR3 loop reads CASSEATSVPSGEQFF. The CDR3 nucleotides read TGTGCCAGCAGTGAAGCGACTAGCGTGCCCAGCGGTGAGCAGTTCTTC. The J gene is TRBJ2-1, the V gene TRBV6-1; the match to TRBD2 covers 8 bases. CDR1 is MNHNS and CDR2 is SASEGT in the germline V gene. This CDR3 is built from 16 residues. V gave up 0 bases and J gave up 9 bases; unmatched junction bases: 10.